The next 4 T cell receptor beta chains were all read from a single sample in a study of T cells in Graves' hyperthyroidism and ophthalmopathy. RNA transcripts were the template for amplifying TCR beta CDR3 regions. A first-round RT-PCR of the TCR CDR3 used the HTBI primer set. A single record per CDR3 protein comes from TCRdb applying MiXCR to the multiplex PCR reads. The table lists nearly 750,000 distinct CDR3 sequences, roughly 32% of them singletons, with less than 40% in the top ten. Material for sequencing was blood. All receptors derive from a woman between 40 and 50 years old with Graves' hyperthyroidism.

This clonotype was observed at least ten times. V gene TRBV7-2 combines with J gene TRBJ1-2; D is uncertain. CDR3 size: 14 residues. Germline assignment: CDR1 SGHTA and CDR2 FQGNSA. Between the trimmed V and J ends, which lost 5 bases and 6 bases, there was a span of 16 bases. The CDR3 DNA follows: TGTGCCAGCAGCCCGTTCCGGGGATTTCATGGCTACACCTTC. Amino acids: CASSPFRGFHGYTF. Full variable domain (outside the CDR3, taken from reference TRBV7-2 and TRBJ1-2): GAGVSQSPSNKVTEKGKDVELRCDPISGHTALYWYRQSLGQGLEFLIYFQGNSAPDKSGLPSDRFSAERTGGSVSTLTIQRTQQEDSAVYLCASSPFRGFHGYTFGSGTRLTVV.

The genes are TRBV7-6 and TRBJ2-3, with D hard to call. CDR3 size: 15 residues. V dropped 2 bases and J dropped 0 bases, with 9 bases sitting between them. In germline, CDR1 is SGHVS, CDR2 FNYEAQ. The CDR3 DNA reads TGTGCCAGCAGCTTACCGGCCGCTAGCACAGATACGCAGTATTTT. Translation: CASSLPAASTDTQYF.

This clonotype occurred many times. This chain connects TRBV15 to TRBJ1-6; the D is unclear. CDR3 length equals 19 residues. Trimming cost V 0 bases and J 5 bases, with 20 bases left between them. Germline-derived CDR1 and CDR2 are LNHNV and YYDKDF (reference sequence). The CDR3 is CATSRDLGGGPTDNSPLHF. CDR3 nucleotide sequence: TGTGCCACCAGCAGAGACCTCGGCGGAGGTCCGACCGATAATTCACCCCTCCACTTT. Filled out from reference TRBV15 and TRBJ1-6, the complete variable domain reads DAMVIQNPRYQVTQFGKPVTLSCSQTLNHNVMYWYQQKSSQAPKLLFHYYDKDFNNEADTPDNFQSRRPNTSFCFLDIRSPGLGDTAMYLCATSRDLGGGPTDNSPLHFGNGTRLTVT.

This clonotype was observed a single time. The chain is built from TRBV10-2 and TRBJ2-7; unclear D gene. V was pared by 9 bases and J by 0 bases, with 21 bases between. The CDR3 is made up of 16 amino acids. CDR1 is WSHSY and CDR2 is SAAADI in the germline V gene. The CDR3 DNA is TGCGCCAGTACGGAACGTTTGACACTGAGCTCCTACGAGCAGTACTTC. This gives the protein CASTERLTLSSYEQYF.